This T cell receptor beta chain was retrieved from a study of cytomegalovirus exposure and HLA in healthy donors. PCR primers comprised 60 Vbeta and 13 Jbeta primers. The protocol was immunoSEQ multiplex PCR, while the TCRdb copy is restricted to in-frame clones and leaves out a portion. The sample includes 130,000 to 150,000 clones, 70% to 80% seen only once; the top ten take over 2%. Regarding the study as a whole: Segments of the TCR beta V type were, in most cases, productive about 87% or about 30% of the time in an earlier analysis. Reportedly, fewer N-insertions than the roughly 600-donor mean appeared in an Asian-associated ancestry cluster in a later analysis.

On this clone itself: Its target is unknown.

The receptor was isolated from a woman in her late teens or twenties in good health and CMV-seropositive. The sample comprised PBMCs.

CDR3 DNA: TGTGCCAGCAGCCGCCGCGATGGGGCAAGGAACACTGAAGCTTTCTTT. Translating gives CASSRRDGARNTEAFF. The V and J genes are TRBV6-6 and TRBJ1-1, with a tentative D call TRBD1 (5 bases). The V end lost 6 bases, the J end lost 1 base, and 18 bases lay between the germline ends. The length of the CDR3 is 16 residues. The germline V gene encodes CDR1 MNHNY and CDR2 SVGAGI (reference sequence).